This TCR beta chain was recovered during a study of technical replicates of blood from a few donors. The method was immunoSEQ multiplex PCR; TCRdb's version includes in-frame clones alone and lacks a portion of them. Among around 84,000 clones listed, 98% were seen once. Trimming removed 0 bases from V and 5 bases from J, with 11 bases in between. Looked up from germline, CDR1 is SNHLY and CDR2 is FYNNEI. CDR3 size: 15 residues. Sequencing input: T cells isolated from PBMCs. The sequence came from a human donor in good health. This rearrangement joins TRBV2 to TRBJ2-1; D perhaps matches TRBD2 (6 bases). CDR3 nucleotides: TGTGCCAGCAGTGAAGCGGGAGGACGAGACAATGAGCAGTTCTTC. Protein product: CASSEAGGRDNEQFF.